This T cell receptor beta chain stems from a study of shared clonotypes between healthy human individuals. Study observations and caveats: Sharing across a few donors was seen in roughly 5% of naive CD4 clonotypes. Blood was the sole source, and tissue repertoires probably differ.

Nashville, Tennessee was home to all donors, each a Caucasian adult. Execution of the assay was at deep level. Sequencing used immunoSEQ multiplex PCR; TCRdb keeps in-frame clones, though not all of them. Seen here are some 1,100,000 clones, about 80% observed once, and the top ten hold 0.5% to 0.6%. This clone showed up just once. Its specificity is unknown. Germline V gives CDR1 GTSNPN, CDR2 SVGIG (reference sequence). This CDR3 is 13 amino acids long. Sequenced sample: memory CD4+ T cells from PBMCs. Indicated subset: CD45RA-negative fraction. This sequence was found in a man aged 18 to 29 in good health. Some clones in this sample may be carry-over from other donors' samples. This sequence joins TRBV30 and TRBJ1-6; D is unclear. The CDR3 spells CALEQTLNSPLHF. The CDR3 DNA reads TGTGCTCTTGAACAGACCCTGAATTCACCCCTCCACTTT.